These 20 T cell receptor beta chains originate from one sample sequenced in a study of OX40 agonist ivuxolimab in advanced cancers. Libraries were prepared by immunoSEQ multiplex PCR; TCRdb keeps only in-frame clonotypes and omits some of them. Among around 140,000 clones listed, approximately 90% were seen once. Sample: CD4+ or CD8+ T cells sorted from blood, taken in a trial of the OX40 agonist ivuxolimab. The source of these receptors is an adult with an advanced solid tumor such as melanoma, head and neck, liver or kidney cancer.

As DNA, the CDR3 is TGTGCCAGCAGCGTAACATTAGCGGGACCTGGTGTTGTTGAAACCGGGGAGCTGTTTTTT. The encoded protein is CASSVTLAGPGVVETGELFF. V gene TRBV9 combines with J gene TRBJ2-2, with 8 bases matching TRBD2. J lost 5 bases, V lost 1 base, and 19 bases had no gene match. CDR3 size: 20 residues. Germline CDR1 and CDR2: SGDLS and YYNGEE.

For the CDR3, the DNA is TGTGCCAGCGCACCAGGGACTAGCGGGATAGGGGGCACAGATACGCAGTATTTT. It codes for CASAPGTSGIGGTDTQYF. The J gene is TRBJ2-3, the V gene TRBV19; 13 nucleotides match TRBD2. The trim removed 9 bases at V and 1 base at J, leaving 13 bases unmatched. There are 18 residues in the CDR3. Germline CDR1 and CDR2: LNHDA and SQIVND (reference sequence).

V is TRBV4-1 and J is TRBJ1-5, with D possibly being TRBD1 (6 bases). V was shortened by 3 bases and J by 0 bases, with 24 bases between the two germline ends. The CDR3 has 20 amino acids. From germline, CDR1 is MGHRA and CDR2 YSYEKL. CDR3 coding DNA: TGCGCCAGCAGCCAGACTACCGGGGGGCAGGTAATCGTTAGCAATCAGCCCCAGCATTTT. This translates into CASSQTTGGQVIVSNQPQHF.

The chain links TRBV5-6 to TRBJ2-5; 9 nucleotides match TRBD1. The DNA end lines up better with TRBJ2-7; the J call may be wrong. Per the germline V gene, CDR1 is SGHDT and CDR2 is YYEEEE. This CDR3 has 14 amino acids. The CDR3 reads CASSKTGGTYEQYF. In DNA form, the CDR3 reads TGTGCCAGCAGCAAGACAGGGGGTACCTACGAGCAGTACTTC.

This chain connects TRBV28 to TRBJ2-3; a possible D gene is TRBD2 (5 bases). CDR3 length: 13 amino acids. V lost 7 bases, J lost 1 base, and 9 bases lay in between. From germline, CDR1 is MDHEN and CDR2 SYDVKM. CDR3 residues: CASIRTGTDTQYF. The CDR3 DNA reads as TGTGCCAGCATTAGGACTGGCACAGATACGCAGTATTTT.

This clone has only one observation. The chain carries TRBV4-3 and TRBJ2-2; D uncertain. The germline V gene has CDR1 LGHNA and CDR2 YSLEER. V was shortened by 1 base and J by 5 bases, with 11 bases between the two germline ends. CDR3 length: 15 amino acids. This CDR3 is CASSQAGPTTGELFF. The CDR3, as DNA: TGCGCCAGCAGCCAAGCCGGGCCTACTACCGGGGAGCTGTTTTTT.

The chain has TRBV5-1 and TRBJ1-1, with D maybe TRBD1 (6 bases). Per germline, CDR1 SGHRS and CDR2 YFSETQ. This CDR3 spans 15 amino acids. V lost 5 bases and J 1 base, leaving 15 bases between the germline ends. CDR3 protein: CASRTGTSKNTEAFF. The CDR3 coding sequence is TGCGCCAGCAGAACGGGGACAAGTAAGAACACTGAAGCTTTCTTT.

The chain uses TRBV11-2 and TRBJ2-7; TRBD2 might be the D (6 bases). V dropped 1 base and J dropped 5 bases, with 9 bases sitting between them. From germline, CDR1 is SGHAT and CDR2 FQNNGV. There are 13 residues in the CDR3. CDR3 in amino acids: CASSLAGVHEQYF. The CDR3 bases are TGTGCCAGCAGCTTAGCGGGAGTCCACGAGCAGTACTTC.

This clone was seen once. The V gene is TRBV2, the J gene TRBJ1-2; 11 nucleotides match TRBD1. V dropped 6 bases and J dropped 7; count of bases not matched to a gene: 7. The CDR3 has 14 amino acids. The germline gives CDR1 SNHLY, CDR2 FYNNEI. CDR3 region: CASSVGQGAPGYTF. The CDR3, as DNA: TGTGCCAGCAGCGTCGGACAGGGGGCGCCTGGCTACACCTTC.

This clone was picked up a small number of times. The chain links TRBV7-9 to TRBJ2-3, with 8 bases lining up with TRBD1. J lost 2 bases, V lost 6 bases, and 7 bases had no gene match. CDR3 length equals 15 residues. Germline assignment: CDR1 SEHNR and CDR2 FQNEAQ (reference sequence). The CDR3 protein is CASRLDRAVTDTQYF. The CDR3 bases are TGTGCCAGCAGATTGGACAGGGCCGTCACAGATACGCAGTATTTT.

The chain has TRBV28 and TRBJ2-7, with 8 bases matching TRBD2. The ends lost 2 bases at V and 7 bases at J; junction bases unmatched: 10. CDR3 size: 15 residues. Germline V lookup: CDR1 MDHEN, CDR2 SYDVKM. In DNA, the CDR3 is TGTGCCAGCAGTTTACCTCCCGGGAGGGCGCGGGAGCAGTACTTC. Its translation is CASSLPPGRAREQYF.

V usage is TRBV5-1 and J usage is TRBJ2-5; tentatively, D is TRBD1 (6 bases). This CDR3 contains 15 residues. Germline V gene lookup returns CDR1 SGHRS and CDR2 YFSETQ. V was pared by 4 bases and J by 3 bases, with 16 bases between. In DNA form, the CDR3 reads TGCGCCAGCAGCCCTGGGGGCGCCGGGGAAGAGACCCAGTACTTC. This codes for CASSPGGAGEETQYF.

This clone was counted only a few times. The CDR3 nucleotides are TGCGCCAGCAGCCTGACGGGGATTTACCAAGAGACCCAGTACTTC. It yields the protein CASSLTGIYQETQYF. The rearrangement links TRBV5-1 to TRBJ2-5; perhaps TRBD2 as D (5 bases). Germline-derived CDR1 and CDR2 are SGHRS and YFSETQ. This CDR3 region has 15 residues. Trimming cost V 4 bases and J 0 bases, with 13 bases left between them.

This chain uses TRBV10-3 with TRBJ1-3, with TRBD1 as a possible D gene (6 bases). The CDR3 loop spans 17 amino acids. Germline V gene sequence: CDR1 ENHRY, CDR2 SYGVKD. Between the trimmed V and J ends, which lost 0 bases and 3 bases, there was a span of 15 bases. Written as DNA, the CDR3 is TGTGCCATCAGTGAGTCACGAGCGGGGGCAGGTGGAAACACCATATATTTT. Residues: CAISESRAGAGGNTIYF.

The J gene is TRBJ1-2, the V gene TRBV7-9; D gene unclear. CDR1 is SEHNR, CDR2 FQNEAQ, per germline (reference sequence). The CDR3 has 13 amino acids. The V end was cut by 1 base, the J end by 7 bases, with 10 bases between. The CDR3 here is CASSLGSDPGYTF. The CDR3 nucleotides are TGTGCCAGCAGCTTAGGATCAGACCCTGGCTACACCTTC.

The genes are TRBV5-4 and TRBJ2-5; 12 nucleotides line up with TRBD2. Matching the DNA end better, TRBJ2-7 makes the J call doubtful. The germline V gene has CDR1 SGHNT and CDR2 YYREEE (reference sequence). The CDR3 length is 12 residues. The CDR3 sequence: CAWTSGIYEQYF. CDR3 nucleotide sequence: TGTGCCTGGACTAGCGGGATTTACGAGCAGTACTTC.

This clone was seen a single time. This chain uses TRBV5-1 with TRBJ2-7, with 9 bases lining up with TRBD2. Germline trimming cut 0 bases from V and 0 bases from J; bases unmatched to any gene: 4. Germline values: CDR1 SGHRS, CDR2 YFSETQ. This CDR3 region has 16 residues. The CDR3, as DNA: TGCGCCAGCAGCTTGGCCGCTAGCGGGGTCTCCTACGAGCAGTACTTC. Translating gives CASSLAASGVSYEQYF. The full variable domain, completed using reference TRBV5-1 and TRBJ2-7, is KAGVTQTPRYLIKTRGQQVTLSCSPISGHRSVSWYQQTPGQGLQFLFEYFSETQRNKGNFPGRFSGRQFSNSRSEMNVSTLELGDSALYLCASSLAASGVSYEQYFGPGTRLTVT.

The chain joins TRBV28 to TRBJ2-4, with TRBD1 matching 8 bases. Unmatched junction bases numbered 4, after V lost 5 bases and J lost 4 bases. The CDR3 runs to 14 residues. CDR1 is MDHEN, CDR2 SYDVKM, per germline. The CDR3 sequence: CASSPGGTKNIQYF. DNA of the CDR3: TGTGCCAGCAGTCCAGGGGGCACAAAAAACATTCAGTACTTC.

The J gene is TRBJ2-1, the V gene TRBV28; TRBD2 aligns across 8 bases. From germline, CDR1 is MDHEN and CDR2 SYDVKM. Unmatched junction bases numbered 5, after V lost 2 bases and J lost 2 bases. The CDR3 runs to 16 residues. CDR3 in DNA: TGTGCCAGCAGTTTAGTGAGCGGGGGAACCTACAATGAGCAGTTCTTC. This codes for CASSLVSGGTYNEQFF.

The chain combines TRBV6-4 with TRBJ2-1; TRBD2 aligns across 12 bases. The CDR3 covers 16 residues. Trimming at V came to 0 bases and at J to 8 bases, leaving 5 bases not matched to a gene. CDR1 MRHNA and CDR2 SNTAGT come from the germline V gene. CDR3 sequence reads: CASSDSLAGGSDEQFF. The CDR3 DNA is TGTGCCAGCAGTGACTCACTAGCGGGAGGTAGTGATGAGCAGTTCTTC.